This TCR beta chain appears in the sequencing data of a study of cytomegalovirus exposure and HLA in healthy donors. The PCR made use of 60 Vbeta and 13 Jbeta primers. Original analysis: A follow-up analysis tallied around 80 million unique TCR beta chains, roughly 11 million shared. Libraries were prepared by immunoSEQ multiplex PCR; TCRdb keeps only in-frame clonotypes and omits some of them. The DNA was the basis for D and trimming; V, J and clone size are from that table. The sample lists about 120,000 clones, 75% to 85% seen once, with 7.5% to 9% in the top ten. CDR3 length: 14 amino acids. The V gene's germline CDR1 is LNHDA and CDR2 SQIVND (reference sequence). V was clipped by 8 bases and J by 4 bases; unmatched bases: 7.

The sequencing input was PBMCs. The chain uses TRBV19 and TRBJ1-4, with TRBD1 matching 7 bases. The sequence was collected from a female donor in good health and CMV-seropositive. The CDR3 protein is CASGRQGFNEKLFF. The DNA for the CDR3 is TGTGCCAGTGGTAGACAGGGTTTTAATGAAAAACTGTTTTTT. Combining the CDR3 with reference TRBV19 and TRBJ1-4 gives the whole variable domain DGGITQSPKYLFRKEGQNVTLSCEQNLNHDAMYWYRQDPGQGLRLIYYSQIVNDFQKGDIAEGYSVSREKKESFPLTVTSAQKNPTAFYLCASGRQGFNEKLFFGSGTQLSVL.